A single T cell receptor beta chain is shown here with its context. Its antigen is still unknown. The V gene lost 7 bases and the J gene lost 9 bases, with 10 bases spanning the gap. Germline lookup yields CDR1 MGHRA and CDR2 YSYEKL. CDR3 size: 11 residues. This sample stems from a study of blood T cells in healthy people across ages. Study information: Template switching captured about one barcoded beta molecule per two T cells.

Regarding the study as a whole: Naive CD4+ cell counts and diversity both ran higher in long-lived than in aged donors.

With a J-beta primer mix and a sample-barcoded 5' primer, a second PCR ran roughly 7 to 11 cycles. Each cDNA molecule was tagged by a template-switch adaptor with 12 random nucleotides. Per-sample output comprised a minimum of 2.5 million paired-end reads containing CDR3. TCRdb independently ran MiXCR on the 5' RACE reads; one entry per CDR3 protein. The table includes 1,500,000 or so distinct CDR3 sequences, approximately 63% detected once. The chain joins TRBV4-1 to TRBJ2-1; no clear D gene. The sample taken for sequencing was blood. The TCR sequence derives from a young man in good health. The chain's CDR3 is CASTLGPEQFF. Here the CDR3 DNA reads TGCGCCAGCACCTTGGGTCCTGAGCAGTTCTTC.